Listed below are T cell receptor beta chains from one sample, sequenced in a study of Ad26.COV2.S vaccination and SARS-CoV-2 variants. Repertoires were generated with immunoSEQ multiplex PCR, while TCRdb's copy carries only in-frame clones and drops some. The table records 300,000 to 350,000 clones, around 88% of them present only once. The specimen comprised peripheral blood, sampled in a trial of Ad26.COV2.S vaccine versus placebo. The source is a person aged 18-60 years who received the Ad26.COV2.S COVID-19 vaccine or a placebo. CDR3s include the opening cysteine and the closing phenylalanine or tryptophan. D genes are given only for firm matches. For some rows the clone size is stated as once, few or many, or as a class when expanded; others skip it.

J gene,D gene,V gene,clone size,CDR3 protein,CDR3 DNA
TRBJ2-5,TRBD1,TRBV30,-,CAWSLGQGKETQYF,TGTGCCTGGAGTCTCGGACAGGGGAAAGAGACCCAGTACTTC
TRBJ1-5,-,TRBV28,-,CASSLQGLSNQPQHF,TGTGCCAGCAGTTTACAGGGTCTTAGCAATCAGCCCCAGCATTTT
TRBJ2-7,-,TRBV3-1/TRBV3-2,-,CASSQVQGGEQYF,TGTGCCAGCAGCCAAGTGCAGGGGGGGGAGCAGTACTTC
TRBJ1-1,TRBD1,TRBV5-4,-,CASSWDRANTEAFF,TGTGCCAGCAGCTGGGACAGGGCGAACACTGAAGCTTTCTTT
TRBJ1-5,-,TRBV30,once,CAWREAAGGFNQPQHF,TGTGCCTGGAGAGAGGCGGCGGGGGGGTTCAATCAGCCCCAGCATTTT
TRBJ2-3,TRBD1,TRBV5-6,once,CASSLNRGSRTDTQYF,TGTGCCAGCAGCTTGAACAGGGGGTCCAGGACAGATACGCAGTATTTT
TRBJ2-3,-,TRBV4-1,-,CASSQTPSDDYVTDTQYF,TGCGCCAGCAGCCAAACACCGTCTGACGACTATGTCACAGATACGCAGTATTTT
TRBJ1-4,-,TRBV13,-,CASSLGTRSTNEKLFF,TGTGCCAGCAGCTTGGGCACCAGGTCAACTAATGAAAAACTGTTTTTT
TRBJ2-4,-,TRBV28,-,CASTQGGGGSNIQYF,TGTGCCAGCACCCAGGGTGGTGGGGGTTCAAACATTCAGTACTTC
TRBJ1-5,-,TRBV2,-,CASTLQGTPDSNQPQHF,TGTGCCAGCACGCTCCAGGGAACCCCTGATAGCAATCAGCCCCAGCATTTT
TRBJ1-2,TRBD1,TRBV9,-,CASSVGGTAYGYTF,TGTGCCAGCAGCGTAGGGGGGACAGCCTATGGCTACACCTTC
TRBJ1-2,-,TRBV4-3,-,CASTSRANYGYTF,TGCGCCAGCACGTCCAGGGCTAACTATGGCTACACCTTC
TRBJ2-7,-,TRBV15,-,CATPWSWGSYEQYF,TGTGCCACCCCCTGGAGCTGGGGGTCCTACGAGCAGTACTTC
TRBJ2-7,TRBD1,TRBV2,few,CASKSDRLDEQYF,TGTGCCAGCAAATCGGACAGGCTCGACGAGCAGTACTTC
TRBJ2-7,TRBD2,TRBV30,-,CAWSGAAGVSVEQYF,TGTGCCTGGAGCGGGGCGGCGGGAGTCTCCGTCGAGCAGTACTTC
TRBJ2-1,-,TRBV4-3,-,CASSQWAAEAGTINEQFF,TGCGCCAGCAGCCAATGGGCAGCGGAGGCCGGGACGATCAATGAGCAGTTCTTC
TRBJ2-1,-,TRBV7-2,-,CASSLESSTSYNEQFF,TGTGCCAGCAGCTTAGAGAGCTCGACTTCATACAATGAGCAGTTCTTC
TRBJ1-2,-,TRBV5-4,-,CASSADTGTYGYTF,TGTGCCAGCAGCGCAGATACAGGGACCTATGGCTACACCTTC
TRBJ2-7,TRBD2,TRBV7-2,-,CASSVGTSGSGEQYF,TGTGCCAGCAGCGTCGGGACTAGCGGGAGCGGCGAGCAGTACTTC
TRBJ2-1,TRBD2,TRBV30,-,CAWILTGGLDEQFF,TGTGCCTGGATCTTGACGGGAGGGCTGGATGAGCAGTTCTTC
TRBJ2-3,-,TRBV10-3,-,CAISESGVRTDTQYF,TGTGCCATCAGTGAGTCGGGGGTTCGCACAGATACGCAGTATTTT
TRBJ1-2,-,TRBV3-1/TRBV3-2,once,CASRGRVHGYTF,TGTGCCTCCCGGGGTCGGGTACATGGCTACACCTTC
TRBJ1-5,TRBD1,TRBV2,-,CASRQGEGNQPQHF,TGTGCCAGCAGACAGGGGGAGGGCAATCAGCCCCAGCATTTT
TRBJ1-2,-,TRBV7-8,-,CASSNPSGGYTF,TGTGCCAGCAGCAACCCCTCGGGTGGCTACACCTTC
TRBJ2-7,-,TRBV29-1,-,CSVLGSPTYEQYF,TGCAGCGTACTCGGGTCCCCTACCTACGAGCAGTACTTC
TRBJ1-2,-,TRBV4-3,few,CASSQERFTGYTF,TGCGCCAGCAGCCAAGAGAGGTTTACTGGCTACACCTTC
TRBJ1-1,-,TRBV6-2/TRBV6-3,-,CASSYGPQTEAFF,TGTGCCAGCAGTTACGGTCCCCAGACTGAAGCTTTCTTT
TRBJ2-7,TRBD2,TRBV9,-,CASSVGRGSYEQYF,TGTGCCAGCAGCGTAGGGCGGGGGTCCTACGAGCAGTACTTC
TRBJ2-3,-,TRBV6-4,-,CASSDGGASTDTQYF,TGTGCCAGCAGTGACGGAGGGGCTAGCACAGATACGCAGTATTTT
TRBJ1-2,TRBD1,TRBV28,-,CASSLADRAGYTF,TGTGCCAGCAGTTTGGCCGACAGGGCAGGCTACACCTTC
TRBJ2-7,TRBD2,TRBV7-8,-,CASSLARASGPSYEQYF,TGTGCCAGCAGCTTAGCGCGGGCTAGCGGGCCGTCCTACGAGCAGTACTTC
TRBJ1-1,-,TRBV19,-,CASRRGHTNTEAFF,TGTGCCAGTAGGAGGGGACATACGAACACTGAAGCTTTCTTT
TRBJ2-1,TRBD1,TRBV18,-,CASSPRTGTYNEQFF,TGTGCCAGCTCACCCCGGACAGGTACCTACAATGAGCAGTTCTTC
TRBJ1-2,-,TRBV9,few,CASSVGVYYTF,TGTGCCAGCAGCGTAGGGGTGTACTACACCTTC
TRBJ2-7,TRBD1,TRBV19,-,CASRTPTGQGIYEQYF,TGTGCCAGTAGAACCCCCACGGGACAGGGAATCTACGAGCAGTACTTC
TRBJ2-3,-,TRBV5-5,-,CASSGGMRLGTDTQYF,TGTGCCAGCAGCGGGGGTATGCGATTGGGCACAGATACGCAGTATTTT
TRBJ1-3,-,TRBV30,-,CAWGHSGNTIYF,TGTGCCTGGGGCCACTCTGGAAACACCATATATTTT
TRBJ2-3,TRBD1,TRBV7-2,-,CASSYRDRARDTQYF,TGTGCCAGCAGCTACCGGGACAGGGCTCGAGATACGCAGTATTTT
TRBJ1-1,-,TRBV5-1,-,CASSLYTHTEAFF,TGCGCCAGCAGCTTGTATACACACACTGAAGCTTTCTTT
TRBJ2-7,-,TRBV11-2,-,CASSLGGTTYEQYF,TGTGCCAGCAGCTTAGGAGGCACTACCTACGAGCAGTACTTC
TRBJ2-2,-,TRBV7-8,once,CASSLGNRMNTGELFF,TGTGCCAGCAGCTTAGGAAACAGGATGAACACCGGGGAGCTGTTTTTT
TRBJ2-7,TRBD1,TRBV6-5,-,CASSYSTDRDYEQYF,TGTGCCAGCAGTTACTCGACGGACAGGGACTACGAGCAGTACTTC
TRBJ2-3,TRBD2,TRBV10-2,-,CASRKGTSGRTDTQYF,TGCGCCAGCAGAAAGGGGACTAGCGGTAGGACAGATACGCAGTATTTT
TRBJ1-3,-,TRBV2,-,CASRGQISGNTIYF,TGTGCCAGCAGGGGGCAAATCTCTGGAAACACCATATATTTT
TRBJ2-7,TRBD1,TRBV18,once,CASSPQGASDEQYF,TGTGCCAGCTCACCACAGGGGGCCTCGGACGAGCAGTACTTC
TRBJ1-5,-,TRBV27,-,CASSFRVAEQPQHF,TGTGCCAGCAGCTTCAGGGTGGCAGAGCAGCCCCAGCATTTT
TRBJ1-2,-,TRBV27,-,CASRTNGAGYYGYTF,TGTGCCAGCCGAACGAACGGGGCGGGCTACTATGGCTACACCTTC
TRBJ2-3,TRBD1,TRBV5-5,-,CASSLPGTGVTDTQYF,TGTGCCAGCAGCCTACCCGGGACAGGGGTCACAGATACGCAGTATTTT
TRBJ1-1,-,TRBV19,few,CASSIEGYTEAFF,TGTGCCAGTAGTATTGAAGGGTACACTGAAGCTTTCTTT
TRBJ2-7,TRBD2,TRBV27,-,CASSPGLAGYEQYF,TGTGCCAGCAGCCCGGGACTAGCGGGCTACGAGCAGTACTTC
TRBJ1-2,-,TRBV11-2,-,CASSSQRGYGYTF,TGTGCCAGCAGCTCCCAGAGGGGCTATGGCTACACCTTC
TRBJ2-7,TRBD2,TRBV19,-,CASSMGGVRLGEQYF,TGTGCCAGTAGTATGGGAGGGGTGCGTCTTGGGGAGCAGTACTTC
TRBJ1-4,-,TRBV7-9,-,CASSSTDAEGEKLFF,TGTGCCAGCAGCTCCACCGACGCGGAGGGCGAAAAACTGTTTTTT
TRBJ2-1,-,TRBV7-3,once,CASSPGGPYNEQFF,TGTGCCAGCAGCCCCGGGGGACCCTACAATGAGCAGTTCTTC
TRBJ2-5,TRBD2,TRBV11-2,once,CASSLRYREGRQETQYF,TGTGCCAGCAGCTTACGGTATAGGGAGGGCCGTCAAGAGACCCAGTACTTC